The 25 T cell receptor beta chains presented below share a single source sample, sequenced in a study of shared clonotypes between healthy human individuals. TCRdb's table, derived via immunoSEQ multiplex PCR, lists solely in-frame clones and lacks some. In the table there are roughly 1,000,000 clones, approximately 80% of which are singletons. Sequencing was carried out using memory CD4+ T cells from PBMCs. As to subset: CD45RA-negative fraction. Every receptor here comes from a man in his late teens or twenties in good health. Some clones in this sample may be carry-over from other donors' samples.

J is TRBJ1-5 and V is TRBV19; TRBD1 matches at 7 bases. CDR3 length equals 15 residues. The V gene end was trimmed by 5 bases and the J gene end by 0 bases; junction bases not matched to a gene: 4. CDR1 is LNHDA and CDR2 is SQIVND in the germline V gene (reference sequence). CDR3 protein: CASSWDRLSNQPQHF. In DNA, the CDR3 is TGTGCCAGTAGTTGGGACAGACTTAGCAATCAGCCCCAGCATTTT.

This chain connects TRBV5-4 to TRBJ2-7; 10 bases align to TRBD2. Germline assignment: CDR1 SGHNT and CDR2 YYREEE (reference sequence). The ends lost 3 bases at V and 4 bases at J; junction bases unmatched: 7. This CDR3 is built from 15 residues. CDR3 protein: CASSYDSGRSYEQYF. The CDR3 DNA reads TGTGCCAGCAGCTACGATAGCGGGAGGAGTTACGAGCAGTACTTC.

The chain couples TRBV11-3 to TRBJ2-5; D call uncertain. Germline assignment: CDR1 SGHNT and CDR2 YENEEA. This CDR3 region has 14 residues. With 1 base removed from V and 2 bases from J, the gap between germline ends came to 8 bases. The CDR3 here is CASSLGLGQETQYF. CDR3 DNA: TGTGCCAGCAGCTTAGGGTTGGGTCAAGAGACCCAGTACTTC.

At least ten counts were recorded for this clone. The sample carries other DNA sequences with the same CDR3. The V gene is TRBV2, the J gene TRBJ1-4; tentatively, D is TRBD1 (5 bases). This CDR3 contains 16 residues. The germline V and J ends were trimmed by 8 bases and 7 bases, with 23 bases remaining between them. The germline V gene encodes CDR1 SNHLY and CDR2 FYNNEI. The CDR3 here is CASPGHSQKSIEKLFF. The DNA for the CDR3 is TGTGCCAGCCCCGGACACTCTCAGAAGAGTATTGAAAAACTGTTTTTT.

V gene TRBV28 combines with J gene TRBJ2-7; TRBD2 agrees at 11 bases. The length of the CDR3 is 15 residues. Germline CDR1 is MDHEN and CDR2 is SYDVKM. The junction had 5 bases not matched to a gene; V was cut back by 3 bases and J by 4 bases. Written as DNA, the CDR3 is TGTGCCAGCAGTTTGACTAGCGGGGACTATTACGAGCAGTACTTC. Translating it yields CASSLTSGDYYEQYF.

CDR3 bases: TGTGCCAGCAGTTATGGGACAGGGATTGATGAAAAACTGTTTTTT. This gives the protein CASSYGTGIDEKLFF. The genes are TRBV6-5 and TRBJ1-4, with 9 bases identical to TRBD1. Losses at the gene ends were 3 bases for V and 6 bases for J; bases not matched to a gene: 5. Germline CDR1 MNHEY, CDR2 SVGAGI. This CDR3 is built from 15 residues.

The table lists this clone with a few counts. CDR3 sequence: CASRPNREATEAFF. For the CDR3, the DNA is TGTGCCAGCAGACCCAACAGGGAGGCGACTGAAGCTTTCTTT. The chain carries TRBV11-2 and TRBJ1-1; possibly TRBD1 for D (6 bases). The V end lost 6 bases, the J end lost 5 bases, and 16 bases lay between the germline ends. The CDR3 covers 14 residues. Germline CDR1 is SGHAT and CDR2 is FQNNGV.

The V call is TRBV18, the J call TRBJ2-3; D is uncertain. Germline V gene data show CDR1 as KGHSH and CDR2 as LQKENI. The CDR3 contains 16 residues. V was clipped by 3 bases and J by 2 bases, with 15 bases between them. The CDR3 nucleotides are TGTGCCAGCTCACCCCCAAGCGCGCCGCTCACAGATACGCAGTATTTT. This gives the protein CASSPPSAPLTDTQYF.

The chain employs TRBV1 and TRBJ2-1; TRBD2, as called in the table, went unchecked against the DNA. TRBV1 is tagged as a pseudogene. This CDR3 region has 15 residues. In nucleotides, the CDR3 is TGCACCAGCAGCCAGGGACTAGCGGATTACAATGAGCAGTTCTTC. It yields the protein CTSSQGLADYNEQFF.

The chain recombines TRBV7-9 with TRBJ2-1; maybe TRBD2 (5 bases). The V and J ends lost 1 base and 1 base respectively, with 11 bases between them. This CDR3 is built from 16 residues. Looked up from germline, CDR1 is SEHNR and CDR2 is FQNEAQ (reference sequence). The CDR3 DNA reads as TGTGCCAGCAGCTTAGGGGCGGGTGGGTCCTACAATGAGCAGTTCTTC. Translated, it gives CASSLGAGGSYNEQFF.

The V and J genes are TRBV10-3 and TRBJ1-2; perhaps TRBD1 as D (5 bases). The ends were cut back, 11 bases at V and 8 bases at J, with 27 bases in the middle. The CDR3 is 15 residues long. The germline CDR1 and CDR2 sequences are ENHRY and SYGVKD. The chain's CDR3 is CAVGDSWGIKFGYTF. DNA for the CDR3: TGTGCCGTTGGAGACTCCTGGGGGATTAAATTCGGCTACACCTTC.

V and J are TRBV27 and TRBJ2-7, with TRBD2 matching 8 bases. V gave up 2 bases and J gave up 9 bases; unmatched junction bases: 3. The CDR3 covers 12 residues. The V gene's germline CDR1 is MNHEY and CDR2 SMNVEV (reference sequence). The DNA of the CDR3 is TGTGCCAGCAGTTTAGGCGGGGGGCGGCAGTACTTC. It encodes CASSLGGGRQYF.

Here the CDR3 DNA reads TGCGCCAGCAGCTTGCCCAGCGGGGCGAACACCGGGGAGCTGTTTTTT. This translates into CASSLPSGANTGELFF. The rearrangement links TRBV5-1 to TRBJ2-2; 7 nucleotides match TRBD2. V trimming: 1 base; J trimming: 0 bases; junction bases outside the gene matches: 3. CDR1 and CDR2 (germline): SGHRS, YFSETQ. This CDR3 region has 16 residues.

CDR3 in DNA: TGTGCCAGCAGTTCCCTACATGCCCGATGGGGGGCAGCAGAGAGCTATAACACAGATACGCAGTATTTT. Translated: CASSSLHARWGAAESYNTDTQYF. V usage is TRBV28 and J usage is TRBJ2-3; D is perhaps TRBD1 or TRBD2 (6 bases each). V was trimmed by 4 bases and J by 2 bases, leaving 37 bases between them. The CDR3 loop spans 23 amino acids. Germline loops: CDR1 MDHEN, CDR2 SYDVKM.

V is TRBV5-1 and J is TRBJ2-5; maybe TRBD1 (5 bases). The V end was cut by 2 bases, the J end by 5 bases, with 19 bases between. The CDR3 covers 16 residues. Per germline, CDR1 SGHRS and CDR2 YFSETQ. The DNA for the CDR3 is TGCGCCAGCAGCTTCCTCCCATCGACAGCCGGGGAGACCCAGTACTTC. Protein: CASSFLPSTAGETQYF.

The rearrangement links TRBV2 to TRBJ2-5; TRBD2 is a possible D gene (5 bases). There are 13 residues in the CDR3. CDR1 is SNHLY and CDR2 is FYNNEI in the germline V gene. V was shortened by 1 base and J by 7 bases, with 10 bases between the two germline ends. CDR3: CASSEGGIGTQYF. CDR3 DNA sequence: TGTGCCAGCAGTGAAGGAGGGATTGGGACCCAGTACTTC.

CDR3 in amino acids: CASSKLTVSNTEAFF. The CDR3 DNA is TGTGCCAGCAGCAAGTTGACAGTATCGAACACTGAAGCTTTCTTT. This chain links TRBV5-5 with TRBJ1-1; possible D gene TRBD1, 5 bases. Germline V gives CDR1 SGHKS, CDR2 YYEKEE (reference sequence). The CDR3 has 15 amino acids. V lost 4 bases and J 1 base, leaving 14 bases between the germline ends. Variable domain in full (rest from reference TRBV5-5 and TRBJ1-1): DAGVTQSPTHLIKTRGQQVTLRCSPISGHKSVSWYQQVLGQGPQFIFQYYEKEERGRGNFPDRFSARQFPNYSSELNVNALLLGDSALYLCASSKLTVSNTEAFFGQGTRLTVV.

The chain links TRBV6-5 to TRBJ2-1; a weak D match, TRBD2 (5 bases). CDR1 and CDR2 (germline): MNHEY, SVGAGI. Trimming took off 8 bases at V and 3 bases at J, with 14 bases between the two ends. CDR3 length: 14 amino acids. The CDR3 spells CASRLGRDYNEQFF. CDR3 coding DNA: TGTGCCAGCCGTCTCGGCCGGGACTACAATGAGCAGTTCTTC.

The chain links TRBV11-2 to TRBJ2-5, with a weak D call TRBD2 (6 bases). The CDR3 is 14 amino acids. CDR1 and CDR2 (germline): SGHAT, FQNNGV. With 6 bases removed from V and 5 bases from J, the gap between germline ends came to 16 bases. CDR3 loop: CASSIGSSQETQYF. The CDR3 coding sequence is TGTGCCAGCAGTATCGGGAGCTCTCAGGAGACCCAGTACTTC.

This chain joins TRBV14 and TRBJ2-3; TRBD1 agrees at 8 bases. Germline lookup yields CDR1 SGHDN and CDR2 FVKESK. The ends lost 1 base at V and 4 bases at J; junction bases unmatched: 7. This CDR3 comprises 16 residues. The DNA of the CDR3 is TGTGCCAGCAGCCAAGCAGGACAGGGTTGGGCAGATACGCAGTATTTT. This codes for CASSQAGQGWADTQYF.

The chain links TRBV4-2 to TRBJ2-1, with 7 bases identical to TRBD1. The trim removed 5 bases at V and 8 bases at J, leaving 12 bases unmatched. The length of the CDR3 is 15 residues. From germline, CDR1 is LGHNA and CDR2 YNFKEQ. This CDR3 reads CASSKGTANIDEQFF. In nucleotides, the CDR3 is TGTGCCAGCAGCAAAGGGACAGCCAATATTGATGAGCAGTTCTTC.

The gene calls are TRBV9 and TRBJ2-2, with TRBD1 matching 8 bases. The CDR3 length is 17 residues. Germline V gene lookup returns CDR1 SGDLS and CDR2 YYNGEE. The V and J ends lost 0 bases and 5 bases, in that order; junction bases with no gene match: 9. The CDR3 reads CASSVGSWQGATGELFF. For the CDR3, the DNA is TGTGCCAGCAGCGTAGGGTCCTGGCAGGGGGCTACCGGGGAGCTGTTTTTT.

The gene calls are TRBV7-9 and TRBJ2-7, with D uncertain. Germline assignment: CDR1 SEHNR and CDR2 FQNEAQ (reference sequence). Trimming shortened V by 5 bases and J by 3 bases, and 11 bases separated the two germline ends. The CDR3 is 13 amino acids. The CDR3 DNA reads TGTGCCAGCAGCCCAAGCAATGGCTACGAGCAGTACTTC. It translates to CASSPSNGYEQYF.

The CDR3 DNA sequence: TGTGCCAGCAGCTCCCTGGAGGAGACCCAGTACTTC. Protein product: CASSSLEETQYF. The rearrangement links TRBV7-8 to TRBJ2-5; D not resolved. This CDR3 contains 12 residues. Germline assignment: CDR1 SGHVS and CDR2 FQNEAQ. With 4 bases removed from V and 5 bases from J, the gap between germline ends came to 8 bases.

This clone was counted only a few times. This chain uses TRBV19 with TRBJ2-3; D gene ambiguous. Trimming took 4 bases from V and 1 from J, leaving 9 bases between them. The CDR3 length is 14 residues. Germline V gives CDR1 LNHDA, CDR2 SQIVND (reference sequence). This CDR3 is CASSNLDGTDTQYF. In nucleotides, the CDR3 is TGTGCCAGTAGTAATCTCGATGGCACAGATACGCAGTATTTT. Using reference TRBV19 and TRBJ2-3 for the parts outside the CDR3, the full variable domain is DGGITQSPKYLFRKEGQNVTLSCEQNLNHDAMYWYRQDPGQGLRLIYYSQIVNDFQKGDIAEGYSVSREKKESFPLTVTSAQKNPTAFYLCASSNLDGTDTQYFGPGTRLTVL.